The 25 T cell receptor beta chains reported below all come from one sample, sequenced in a study of T-cell reconstitution after alpha-beta-depleted transplantation in children. Preparation of the TCRbeta library involved a method that used unique molecular identifiers. One entry per CDR3 protein, called by TCRdb with MiXCR from the PCR reads. Of some 460,000 distinct CDR3 sequences listed, around 15% were seen once; the top ten hold under 30%. The sample consisted of PBMCs, mostly from graft donor cells, taken 360 days after TCRalphabeta/CD19-depleted stem cell transplant. The receptors were gathered from a boy in the first two years of life who had a stem cell transplant for Wiskott-Aldrich syndrome, so the T cells may come from the graft donor.

The rearrangement uses TRBV27 and TRBJ1-2; no clear D gene. The CDR3 runs to 14 residues. Germline V gives CDR1 MNHEY, CDR2 SMNVEV (reference sequence). Trimming cost V 3 bases and J 0 bases, with 8 bases left between them. CDR3 bases: TGTGCCAGCAGTTTCCTCGGCCCTAACTATGGCTACACCTTC. It translates to CASSFLGPNYGYTF.

This clonotype was counted only a few times. The chain joins TRBV6-5 to TRBJ2-7; D tentatively fits TRBD1 or TRBD2 (7 bases each). The germline V gene encodes CDR1 MNHEY and CDR2 SVGAGI. CDR3 length: 13 amino acids. V was pared by 4 bases and J by 6 bases, with 13 bases between. This chain's CDR3 is CASSFTGEGEQYF. The CDR3 DNA sequence: TGTGCCAGCAGTTTCACAGGGGAGGGCGAGCAGTACTTC.

This clonotype showed up just a few times. V is TRBV4-3 and J is TRBJ1-3, with D possibly being TRBD1 (5 bases). V shed 5 bases and J shed 4 bases, with 9 bases lying between them. Germline-derived CDR1 and CDR2 are LGHNA and YSLEER. CDR3 size: 13 residues. The CDR3 DNA reads TGCGCCAGCAGCTGGACACCCGGAAACACCATATATTTT. Protein sequence: CASSWTPGNTIYF.

The rearrangement links TRBV6-5 to TRBJ2-3; tentative D call: TRBD2 (6 bases). The V end lost 0 bases, the J end lost 1 base, and 8 bases lay between the germline ends. This CDR3 has 15 residues. CDR1 MNHEY and CDR2 SVGAGI come from the germline V gene. The CDR3 sequence is CASSYSRGGTDTQYF. In DNA, the CDR3 is TGTGCCAGCAGTTACTCACGCGGGGGCACAGATACGCAGTATTTT.

In its sample, this clonotype was seen a few times. V gene TRBV9 combines with J gene TRBJ2-1; 8 positions agree with TRBD2. CDR1 and CDR2 (germline): SGDLS, YYNGEE. The J segment lost 0 bases and the V segment lost 0 bases, leaving 5 bases of the junction unmatched. The CDR3 is 17 amino acids. The CDR3 region has the DNA TGTGCCAGCAGCGTAGCGCAGCGGGAGAGCTCCTACAATGAGCAGTTCTTC. Its protein is CASSVAQRESSYNEQFF.

This clonotype was detected only once. The rearrangement joins TRBV12-3 or TRBV12-4 to TRBJ2-1, with TRBD2 matching over 7 bases. J gave up 9 bases and V 6 bases, and 17 bases lay outside the gene matches. There are 16 residues in the CDR3. CDR3 sequence reads: CASRAARGSGWGEQFF. CDR3 sequence (DNA): TGTGCCAGCAGGGCCGCGCGGGGTAGCGGGTGGGGTGAGCAGTTCTTC.

In this sample, this clonotype turned up a few times. V and J are TRBV7-9 and TRBJ2-7; D not certain. Germline V gene lookup returns CDR1 SEHNR and CDR2 FQNEAQ (reference sequence). V lost 2 bases, J lost 2 bases, and 7 bases lay in between. The CDR3 has 13 amino acids. For the CDR3, the DNA is TGTGCCAGCAGCTTATATCCGACCTACGAGCAGTACTTC. Its translation is CASSLYPTYEQYF.

V and J are TRBV6-5 and TRBJ1-6; the D is unclear. V dropped 0 bases and J dropped 9 bases, with 6 bases sitting between them. Per germline, CDR1 MNHEY and CDR2 SVGAGI. This CDR3 region has 13 residues. The CDR3 loop is CASSYSPVSPLHF. For the CDR3, the DNA is TGTGCCAGCAGTTACTCGCCGGTTTCACCCCTCCACTTT.

This clonotype was counted only a few times. The CDR3 DNA reads as TGCGCCAGCAGCCAGGGACCGGGAAGGGACACACTCGCAGATACGCAGTATTTT. Translated, it gives CASSQGPGRDTLADTQYF. The J gene is TRBJ2-3, the V gene TRBV4-3; D is possibly TRBD1 (6 bases). Per the germline V gene, CDR1 is LGHNA and CDR2 is YSLEER. The CDR3 is 18 amino acids. The ends were cut back, 3 bases at V and 4 bases at J, with 23 bases in the middle.

The chain employs TRBV6-2 or TRBV6-3 and TRBJ2-7; 13 bases are shared with TRBD2. The CDR3 has 15 amino acids. The ends lost 6 bases at V and 3 bases at J; junction bases unmatched: 5. Germline V gives CDR1 MNHEY, CDR2 SVGEGT. The CDR3 region is CASRQTSGGNYEQYF. The CDR3 bases are TGTGCCAGCAGACAGACTAGCGGGGGGAACTACGAGCAGTACTTC.

The rearrangement links TRBV12-3 or TRBV12-4 to TRBJ2-5; the D gene could be TRBD1 or TRBD2 (5 bases each). The CDR3 has 14 amino acids. The V gene lost 6 bases and the J gene lost 4 bases, with 15 bases spanning the gap. Here the CDR3 reads CASRGVGVRETQYF. CDR3 DNA sequence: TGTGCCAGCAGGGGGGTGGGGGTGAGAGAGACCCAGTACTTC.

This clonotype has just a few counts. The gene calls are TRBV6-1 and TRBJ1-6; tentatively, D is TRBD1 (5 bases). There are 15 residues in the CDR3. V was cut by 6 bases and J by 5 bases, with 14 bases left in between. Germline loops: CDR1 MNHNS, CDR2 SASEGT. CDR3 region: CASRRRGWDNSPLHF. The CDR3 nucleotides read TGTGCCAGCAGACGTAGGGGTTGGGATAATTCACCCCTCCACTTT.

This clonotype was detected a few times. The genes are TRBV4-1 and TRBJ2-7; 10 bases are shared with TRBD1. CDR1 and CDR2 (germline): MGHRA, YSYEKL. J gave up 1 base and V 0 bases, and 6 bases lay outside the gene matches. The CDR3 is 17 residues long. The CDR3: CASSQDLRTGGSYEQYF. The CDR3, as DNA: TGCGCCAGCAGCCAAGATCTCAGGACAGGGGGTTCCTACGAGCAGTACTTC.

V and J are TRBV14 and TRBJ2-1; TRBD2 is a possible D gene (6 bases). The CDR3 is 14 amino acids. CDR1 and CDR2 (germline): SGHDN, FVKESK. V was cut by 5 bases and J by 6 bases, with 14 bases left in between. The CDR3 reads CASSGALGGNEQFF. The CDR3 DNA reads as TGTGCCAGCAGCGGAGCGTTGGGGGGCAATGAGCAGTTCTTC.

The chain recombines TRBV20-1 with TRBJ2-7; 7 nucleotides match TRBD2. V shed 4 bases, J shed 4 bases, and the junction held 7 bases outside the gene matches. Germline CDR1 and CDR2: DFQATT and SNEGSKA (reference sequence). The CDR3 extends over 13 amino acids. In nucleotides, the CDR3 is TGCAGTGCTAAACCGGGACTACTGTACGAGCAGTACTTC. Translated: CSAKPGLLYEQYF.

A remark on this clonotype: Mismatch with germline at one junction end may stem from a read error. The gene calls are TRBV7-2 and TRBJ2-1, with unresolved D. The CDR3 extends over 14 amino acids. CDR1 is SGHTA and CDR2 is FQGNSA in the germline V gene. The CDR3 protein is CASSLYNSYYEQFF. The CDR3 coding sequence is TGTGCCAGCAGCTTGTATAATAGCTACTATGAGCAGTTCTTC.

This chain uses TRBV24-1 with TRBJ2-1; TRBD2 agrees at 10 bases. This CDR3 spans 18 amino acids. The V gene end was trimmed by 4 bases and the J gene end by 4 bases; junction bases not matched to a gene: 12. CDR1 KGHDR and CDR2 SFDVKD come from the germline V gene. CDR3 nucleotides: TGTGCCACCAGTGACCCGAAACGCACTAGCGGGACTTACAATGAGCAGTTCTTC. As protein: CATSDPKRTSGTYNEQFF.

In its sample, this clonotype was seen a few times. The chain employs TRBV5-1 and TRBJ2-1; the D gene is possibly TRBD2 (5 bases). The CDR3 loop spans 11 amino acids. V lost 7 bases and J 7 bases, leaving 9 bases between the germline ends. Germline V gene data show CDR1 as SGHRS and CDR2 as YFSETQ. CDR3 sequence reads: CASQSGNEQFF. The DNA for the CDR3 is TGCGCCAGCCAATCGGGAAATGAGCAGTTCTTC.

The chain uses TRBV3-1 and TRBJ2-5, with 8 nucleotides matching TRBD1. CDR3 length equals 17 residues. Germline loops: CDR1 LGHDT, CDR2 YNNKEL (reference sequence). V gave up 3 bases and J gave up 5 bases; unmatched junction bases: 14. Written as DNA, the CDR3 is TGTGCCAGCAGCCAGCCTTGGACAGGGATTTCGTTGGAGACCCAGTACTTC. Protein sequence: CASSQPWTGISLETQYF.

This sequence joins TRBV3-1 and TRBJ2-1; 8 nucleotides align to TRBD1. J was trimmed by 6 bases and V by 6 bases; bases with no gene match: 4. The CDR3 runs 13 residues. The germline V gene encodes CDR1 LGHDT and CDR2 YNNKEL (reference sequence). Here the CDR3 reads CASRPTGGNEQFF. CDR3 nucleotides: TGTGCCAGCAGGCCAACAGGGGGCAATGAGCAGTTCTTC.

This clonotype came up many times. The rearrangement uses TRBV29-1 and TRBJ2-1, with no clear D. The V gene's germline CDR1 is SQVTM and CDR2 ANQGSEA. V was clipped by 4 bases and J by 7 bases, with 8 bases between them. This CDR3 region has 11 residues. The CDR3 here is CSVGRRNEQFF. The CDR3 DNA reads TGCAGCGTTGGCAGGAGAAATGAGCAGTTCTTC.

The chain joins TRBV3-1 to TRBJ2-7; 9 bases match TRBD1. V was pared by 1 base and J by 2 bases, with 3 bases of the junction left unmatched. The CDR3 is made up of 15 amino acids. The germline V gene encodes CDR1 LGHDT and CDR2 YNNKEL (reference sequence). The CDR3 DNA sequence: TGTGCCAGCAGCCAAGTGACAGGGGGGGCCTACGAGCAGTACTTC. Protein sequence: CASSQVTGGAYEQYF.

The genes are TRBV20-1 and TRBJ2-7, with TRBD2 matching 12 bases. The germline CDR1 and CDR2 sequences are DFQATT and SNEGSKA (reference sequence). Germline trimming cut 0 bases from V and 13 bases from J; bases unmatched to any gene: 16. The CDR3 contains 16 residues. CDR3 residues: CSARDPVGLAGSTSYF. CDR3 sequence (DNA): TGCAGTGCTAGAGATCCGGTTGGACTAGCGGGGAGTACGAGCTACTTC.

This clonotype was picked up a small number of times. A much larger clone differs by one base, so this may be a read error. The chain links TRBV5-1 to TRBJ2-2; the D is unclear. This CDR3 region has 13 residues. Germline-derived CDR1 and CDR2 are SGHRS and YFSETQ. CDR3 coding DNA: TGCGCCAGCAGCTTGACGAAAACCGGGGAGCTGTTTTTT. Residues: CASSLTKTGELFF.

The chain has TRBV6-2 or TRBV6-3 and TRBJ1-1; TRBD1 aligns across 9 bases. J gave up 7 bases and V 2 bases, and 11 bases lay outside the gene matches. There are 16 residues in the CDR3. The V gene's germline CDR1 is MNHEY and CDR2 SVGEGT. The CDR3 nucleotides are TGTGCCAGCAGTTACCTAAGGGACAGGGATTTTGGTGAAGCTTTCTTT. Translated, it gives CASSYLRDRDFGEAFF.